This TCR beta chain was recorded in a study of identical twins (dated by TCRdb to about 2016). Notes on the research overall: TCR alpha and beta repertoires from monozygotic twins, unrelated adults of various ages and cord blood were deep-sequenced to test whether fetal clonotypes persist. To rule out contamination, replicate twin experiments were performed at different times with different library preparation protocols.

There are 14 amino acids in the CDR3, from cysteine to phenylalanine inclusive. Solely the CDR3 DNA is kept, with 42 bases framed from the first base. The trim is 3 bases for V and 5 bases for J, with a gap of 13 bases between the germline ends. In the germline V gene (reference sequence), CDR1 corresponds to LNHNV and CDR2 to YYDKDF. Every donor in the study was a healthy Caucasian. Three pairs of female monozygotic twins, all aged about 18 to 30 years, made up the twin cohort. Peripheral blood mononuclear cells were used as the source from which RNA for TCR libraries was isolated. Regarding this clonotype: Its antigen remains undetermined. No base qualities exist here, and no much larger clone lies one base off it.

Study-wide conclusions, independent of this receptor: Zero-insertion analyses could be partly confounded by invariant T cells such as MAIT and iNKT, although diverse VJ usage argued against such confounding for most clonotypes. Conclusions relied on cross-sectional statistical analysis, since the same donors could not be followed over many years. In beta out-of-frame sequences, excess twin sharing was weaker, because having fewer shared sequences lowered the signal-to-noise ratio. In monozygotic twins, out-of-frame TCR alpha sharing was systematically underestimated by recombination models, although the models agreed with sharing between unrelated individuals. Fewer insertions were carried by abundant cord blood beta clonotypes, a similar but weaker trend appeared in young adult naive repertoires, and no such trend appeared in memory repertoires. Compared with coincidental sharing between unrelated individuals, out-of-frame TCR alpha sequences shared between twins showed an excess of sequences with low generation probability.

The library was prepared using 5' RACE. TCRdb lists the instrument as Illumina HiSeq 2000. A universal primer binding site was introduced by template switching, and a unique molecular identifier was present in the final cDNA, enabling accurate counting of TCR cDNA molecules. Specific primers in the conserved constant-segment region were used to synthesize first-strand cDNA for TCR alpha and beta chains. To control for contamination, each cDNA library was double barcoded with a SMART-Mk sample barcode plus Illumina barcodes. TruSeq adapter sequences along with Illumina sample barcodes were introduced in two successive PCR steps. Sequencing of the TCR alpha and beta cDNA libraries was done on the Illumina HiSeq platform using custom primers. The source study handled its data this way. Unique molecular identifiers were extracted from raw reads with MiGEC, and CDR3 positions were determined with MiXCR. Recombination models were inferred per individual with the repgenHMM and IGoR tools using an EM algorithm. The analysis of shared clonotypes was done with the tcR package in R, with sharing normalized by the product of cloneset sizes. Out-of-frame nonproductive sequences were analyzed to study raw recombination free of thymic and clonal selection effects. Through fastp at Q25 and MiXCR, TCRdb rebuilt clones from the public reads, retaining in-frame beta chains. Each entry is one CDR3 protein sequence, shown with its most common DNA and genes. The V and J calls and clone size come from TCRdb's table, not from the authors' own analysis. This sample comprises about 920,000 distinct CDR3 sequences, over 9% of them detected only once. Around 1.5% of the sample goes to the ten largest clones.

The sample was also linked to a second study, of yellow fever vaccine responses in identical twins. From the second report: According to the authors, in identical twins the way T cells responded to vaccination appeared partly convergent and partly personalized. Focusing on identical twins, the study followed the T cell clones that responded to the vaccine, and did so with precision.

This clonotype originated in a woman between 18 and 29 years old in good health. Source material: PBMCs. The chain couples TRBV15 to TRBJ2-5, and TRBD2 may be the D gene, going by 5 matching bases. The CDR3 region: CATSRRPTGETQYF. In nucleotide form, the sequence is TGTGCCACCAGCAGGAGACCCACGGGGGAGACCCAGTACTTC.